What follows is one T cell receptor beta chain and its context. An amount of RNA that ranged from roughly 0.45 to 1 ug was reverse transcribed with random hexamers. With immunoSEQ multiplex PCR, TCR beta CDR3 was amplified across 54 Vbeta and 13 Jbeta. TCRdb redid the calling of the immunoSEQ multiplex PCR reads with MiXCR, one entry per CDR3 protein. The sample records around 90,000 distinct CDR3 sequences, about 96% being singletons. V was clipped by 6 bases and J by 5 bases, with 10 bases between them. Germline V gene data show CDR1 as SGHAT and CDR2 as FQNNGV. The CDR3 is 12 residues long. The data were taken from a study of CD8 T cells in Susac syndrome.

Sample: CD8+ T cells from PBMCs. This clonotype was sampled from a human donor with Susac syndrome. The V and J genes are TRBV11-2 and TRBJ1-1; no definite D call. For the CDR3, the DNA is TGTGCCAGCAGTGCTCGGGGAACTGAAGCTTTCTTT. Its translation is CASSARGTEAFF.